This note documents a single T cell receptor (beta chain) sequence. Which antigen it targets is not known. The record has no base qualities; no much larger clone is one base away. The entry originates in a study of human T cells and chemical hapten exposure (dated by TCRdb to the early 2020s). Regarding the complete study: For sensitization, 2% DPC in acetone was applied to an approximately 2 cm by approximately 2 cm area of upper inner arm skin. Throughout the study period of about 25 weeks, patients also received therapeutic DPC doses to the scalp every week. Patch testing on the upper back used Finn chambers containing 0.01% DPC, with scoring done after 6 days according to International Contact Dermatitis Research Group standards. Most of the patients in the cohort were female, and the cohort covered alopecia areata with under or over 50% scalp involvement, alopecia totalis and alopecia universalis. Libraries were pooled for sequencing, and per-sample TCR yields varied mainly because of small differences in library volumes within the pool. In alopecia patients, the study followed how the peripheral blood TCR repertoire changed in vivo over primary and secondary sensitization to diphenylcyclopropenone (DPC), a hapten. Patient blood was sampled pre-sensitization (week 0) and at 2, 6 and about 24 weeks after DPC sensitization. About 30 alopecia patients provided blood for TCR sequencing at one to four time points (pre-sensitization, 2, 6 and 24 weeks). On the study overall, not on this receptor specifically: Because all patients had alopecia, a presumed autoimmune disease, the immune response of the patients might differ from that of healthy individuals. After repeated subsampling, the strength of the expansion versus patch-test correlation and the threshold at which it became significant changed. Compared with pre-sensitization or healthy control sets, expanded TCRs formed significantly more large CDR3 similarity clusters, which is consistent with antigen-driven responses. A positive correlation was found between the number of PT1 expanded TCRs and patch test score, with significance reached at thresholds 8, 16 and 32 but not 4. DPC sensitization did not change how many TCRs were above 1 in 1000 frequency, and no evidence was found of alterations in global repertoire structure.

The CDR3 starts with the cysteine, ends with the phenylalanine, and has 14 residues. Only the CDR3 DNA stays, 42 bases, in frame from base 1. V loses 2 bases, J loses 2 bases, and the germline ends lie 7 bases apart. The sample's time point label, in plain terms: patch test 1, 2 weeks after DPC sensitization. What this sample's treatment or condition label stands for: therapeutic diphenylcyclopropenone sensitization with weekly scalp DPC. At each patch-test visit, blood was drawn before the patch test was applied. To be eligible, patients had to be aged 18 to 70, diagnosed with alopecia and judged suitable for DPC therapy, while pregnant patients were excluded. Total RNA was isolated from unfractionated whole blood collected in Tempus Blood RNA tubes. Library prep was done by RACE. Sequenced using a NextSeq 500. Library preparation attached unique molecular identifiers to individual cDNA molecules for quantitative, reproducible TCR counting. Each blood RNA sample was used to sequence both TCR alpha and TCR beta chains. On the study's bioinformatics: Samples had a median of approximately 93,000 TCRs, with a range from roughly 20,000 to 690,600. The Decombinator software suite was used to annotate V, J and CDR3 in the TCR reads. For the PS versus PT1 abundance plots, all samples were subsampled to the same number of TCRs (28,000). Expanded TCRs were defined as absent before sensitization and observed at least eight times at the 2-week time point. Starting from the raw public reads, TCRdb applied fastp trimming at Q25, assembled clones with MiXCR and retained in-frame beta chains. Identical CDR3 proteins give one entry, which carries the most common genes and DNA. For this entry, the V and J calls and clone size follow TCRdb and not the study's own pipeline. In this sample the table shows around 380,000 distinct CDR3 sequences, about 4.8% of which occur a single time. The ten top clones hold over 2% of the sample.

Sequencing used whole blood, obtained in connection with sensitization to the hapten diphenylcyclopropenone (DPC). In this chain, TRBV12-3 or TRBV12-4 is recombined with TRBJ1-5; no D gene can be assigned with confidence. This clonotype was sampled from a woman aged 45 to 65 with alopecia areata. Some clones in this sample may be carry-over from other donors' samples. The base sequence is TGTGCCAGCAGTTTAAAGGCGGGCAATCAGCCCCAGCATTTT. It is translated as CASSLKAGNQPQHF.